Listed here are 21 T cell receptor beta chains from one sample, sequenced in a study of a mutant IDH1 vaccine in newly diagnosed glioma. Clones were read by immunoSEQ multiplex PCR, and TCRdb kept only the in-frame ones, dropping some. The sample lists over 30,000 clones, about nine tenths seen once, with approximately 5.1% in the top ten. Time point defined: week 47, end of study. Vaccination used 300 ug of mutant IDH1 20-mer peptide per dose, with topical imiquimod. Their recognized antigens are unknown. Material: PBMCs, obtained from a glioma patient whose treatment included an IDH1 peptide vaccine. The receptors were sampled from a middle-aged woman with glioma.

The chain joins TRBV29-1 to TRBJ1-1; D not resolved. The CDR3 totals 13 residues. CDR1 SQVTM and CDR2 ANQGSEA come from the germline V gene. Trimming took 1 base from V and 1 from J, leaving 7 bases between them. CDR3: CSVEGQTNTEAFF. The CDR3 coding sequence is TGCAGCGTTGAAGGTCAGACGAACACTGAAGCTTTCTTT.

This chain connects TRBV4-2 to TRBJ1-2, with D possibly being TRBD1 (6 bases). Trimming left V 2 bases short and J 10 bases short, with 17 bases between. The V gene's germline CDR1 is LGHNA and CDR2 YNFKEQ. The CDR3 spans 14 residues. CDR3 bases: TGTGCCAGCAGCCAACCCCAGGGGTCCGGTCACTACACCTTC. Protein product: CASSQPQGSGHYTF.

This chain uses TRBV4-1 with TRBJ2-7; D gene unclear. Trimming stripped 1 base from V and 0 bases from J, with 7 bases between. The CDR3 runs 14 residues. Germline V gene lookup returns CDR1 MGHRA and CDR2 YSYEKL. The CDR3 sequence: CASSQVSVSYEQYF. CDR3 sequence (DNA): TGCGCCAGCAGCCAAGTAAGTGTCTCCTACGAGCAGTACTTC.

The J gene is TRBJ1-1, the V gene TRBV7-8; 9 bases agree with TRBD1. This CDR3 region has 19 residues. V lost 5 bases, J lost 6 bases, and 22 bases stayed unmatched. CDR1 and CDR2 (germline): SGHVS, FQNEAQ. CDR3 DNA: TGTGCCAGCAGCCGAATCCAAAAGGGACAGGGAAGCCGGGGCGCTGAAGCTTTCTTT. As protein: CASSRIQKGQGSRGAEAFF.

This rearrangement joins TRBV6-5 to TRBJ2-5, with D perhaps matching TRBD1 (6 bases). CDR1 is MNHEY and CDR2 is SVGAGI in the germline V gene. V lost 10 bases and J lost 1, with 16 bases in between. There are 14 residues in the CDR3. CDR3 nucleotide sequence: TGTGCCATCAATGAGGGGGACGGCCAAGAGACCCAGTACTTC. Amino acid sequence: CAINEGDGQETQYF.

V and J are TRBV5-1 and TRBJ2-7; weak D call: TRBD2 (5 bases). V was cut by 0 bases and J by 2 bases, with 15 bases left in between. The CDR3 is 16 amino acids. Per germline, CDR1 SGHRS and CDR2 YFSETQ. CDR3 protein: CASSLGGYGVAYEQYF. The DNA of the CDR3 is TGCGCCAGCAGCTTGGGAGGGTACGGGGTAGCCTACGAGCAGTACTTC.

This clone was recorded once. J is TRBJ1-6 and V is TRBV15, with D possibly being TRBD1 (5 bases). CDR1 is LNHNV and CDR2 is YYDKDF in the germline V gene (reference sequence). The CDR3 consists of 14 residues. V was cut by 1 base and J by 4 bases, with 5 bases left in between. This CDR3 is CATSRGQYNSPLHF. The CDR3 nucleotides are TGTGCCACCAGCAGAGGACAGTATAATTCACCCCTCCACTTT. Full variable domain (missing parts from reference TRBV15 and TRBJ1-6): DAMVIQNPRYQVTQFGKPVTLSCSQTLNHNVMYWYQQKSSQAPKLLFHYYDKDFNNEADTPDNFQSRRPNTSFCFLDIRSPGLGDTAMYLCATSRGQYNSPLHFGNGTRLTVT.

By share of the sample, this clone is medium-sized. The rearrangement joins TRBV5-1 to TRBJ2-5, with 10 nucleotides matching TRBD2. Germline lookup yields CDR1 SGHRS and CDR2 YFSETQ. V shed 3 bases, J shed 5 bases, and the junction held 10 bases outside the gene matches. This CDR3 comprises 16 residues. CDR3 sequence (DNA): TGCGCCAGCAGCTACGGCTGGAGCGGGGGGGCGGAGACCCAGTACTTC. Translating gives CASSYGWSGGAETQYF.

The CDR3 loop is CASSVGAGVTYEQYF. CDR3 in DNA: TGTGCCAGCAGCGTAGGTGCGGGGGTGACCTACGAGCAGTACTTC. The V and J genes are TRBV9 and TRBJ2-7, with TRBD2 identical over 7 bases. The V and J ends lost 0 bases and 2 bases, in that order; junction bases with no gene match: 5. The CDR3 contains 15 residues. CDR1 and CDR2 from the germline V gene are SGDLS and YYNGEE. The full variable domain, its missing parts supplied by reference TRBV9 and TRBJ2-7, is DSGVTQTPKHLITATGQRVTLRCSPRSGDLSVYWYQQSLDQGLQFLIQYYNGEERAKGNILERFSAQQFPDLHSELNLSSLELGDSALYFCASSVGAGVTYEQYFGPGTRLTVT.

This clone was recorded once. The CDR3 DNA follows: TGTGCCAGCAGTTACGGCCGGACTAGCGGAGAGCAGTACTTC. Its protein is CASSYGRTSGEQYF. V gene TRBV6-6 combines with J gene TRBJ2-7, with 10 bases that match TRBD2. The trim removed 2 bases at V and 7 bases at J, leaving 5 bases unmatched. Germline lookup yields CDR1 MNHNY and CDR2 SVGAGI (reference sequence). CDR3 length equals 14 residues.

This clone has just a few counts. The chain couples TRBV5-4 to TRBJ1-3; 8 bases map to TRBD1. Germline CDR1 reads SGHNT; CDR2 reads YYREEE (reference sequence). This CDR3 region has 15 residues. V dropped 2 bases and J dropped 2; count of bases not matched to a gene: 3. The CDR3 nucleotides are TGTGCCAGCAGCTTAGGACAGGGTACTGGAAACACCATATATTTT. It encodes CASSLGQGTGNTIYF.

This CDR3 reads CASSREVRMNTEAFF. The CDR3 coding sequence is TGTGCCAGCAGTAGGGAGGTACGGATGAACACTGAAGCTTTCTTT. The chain is built from TRBV4-2 and TRBJ1-1, with D unresolved. The CDR3 runs 15 residues. Germline V lookup: CDR1 LGHNA, CDR2 YNFKEQ. With 6 bases removed from V and 0 bases from J, the gap between germline ends came to 14 bases.

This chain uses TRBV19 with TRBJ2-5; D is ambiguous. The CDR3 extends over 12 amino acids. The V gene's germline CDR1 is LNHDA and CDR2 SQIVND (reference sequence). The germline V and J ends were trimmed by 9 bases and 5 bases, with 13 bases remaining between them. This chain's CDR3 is CASLDPWETQYF. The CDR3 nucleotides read TGTGCCAGCTTGGACCCGTGGGAGACCCAGTACTTC.

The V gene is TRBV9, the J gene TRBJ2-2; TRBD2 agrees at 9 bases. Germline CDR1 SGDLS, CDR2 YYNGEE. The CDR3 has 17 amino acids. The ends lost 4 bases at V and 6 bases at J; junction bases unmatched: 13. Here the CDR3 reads CASSSTSAGGFPGELFF. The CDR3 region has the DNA TGTGCCAGCAGCAGTACCTCAGCGGGAGGCTTTCCCGGGGAGCTGTTTTTT.

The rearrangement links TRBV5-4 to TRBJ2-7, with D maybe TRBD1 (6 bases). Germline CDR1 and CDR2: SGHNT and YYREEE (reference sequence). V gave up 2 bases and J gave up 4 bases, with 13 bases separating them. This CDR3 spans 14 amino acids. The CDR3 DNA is TGTGCCAGCAGCTTACAGGGTCCGGTTTACGAGCAGTACTTC. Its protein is CASSLQGPVYEQYF.

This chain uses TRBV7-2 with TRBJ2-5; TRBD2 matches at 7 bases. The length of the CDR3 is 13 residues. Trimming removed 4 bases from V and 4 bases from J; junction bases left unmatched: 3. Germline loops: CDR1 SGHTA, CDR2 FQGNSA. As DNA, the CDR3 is TGTGCCAGCAGCTACCGACTAGCAGAGACCCAGTACTTC. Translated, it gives CASSYRLAETQYF.

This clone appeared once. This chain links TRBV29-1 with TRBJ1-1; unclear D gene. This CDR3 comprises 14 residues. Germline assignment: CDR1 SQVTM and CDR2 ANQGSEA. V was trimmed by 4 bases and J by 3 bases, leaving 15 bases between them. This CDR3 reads CSVVMPVRHTEAFF. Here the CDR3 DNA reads TGCAGCGTTGTAATGCCAGTCCGCCACACTGAAGCTTTCTTT.

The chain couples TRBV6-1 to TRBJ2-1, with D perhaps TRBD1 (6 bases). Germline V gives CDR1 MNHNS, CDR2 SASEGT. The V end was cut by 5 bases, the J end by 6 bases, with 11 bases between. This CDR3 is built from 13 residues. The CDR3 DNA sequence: TGTGCCAGCAGTAGAAGGGGGAGCAATGAGCAGTTCTTC. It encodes CASSRRGSNEQFF.

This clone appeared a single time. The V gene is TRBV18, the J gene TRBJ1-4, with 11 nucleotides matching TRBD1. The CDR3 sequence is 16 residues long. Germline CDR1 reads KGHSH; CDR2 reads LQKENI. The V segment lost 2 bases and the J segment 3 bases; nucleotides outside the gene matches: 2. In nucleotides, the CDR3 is TGTGCCAGCTCACCAGGGACAGGGGGAGCTAATGAAAAACTGTTTTTT. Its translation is CASSPGTGGANEKLFF.

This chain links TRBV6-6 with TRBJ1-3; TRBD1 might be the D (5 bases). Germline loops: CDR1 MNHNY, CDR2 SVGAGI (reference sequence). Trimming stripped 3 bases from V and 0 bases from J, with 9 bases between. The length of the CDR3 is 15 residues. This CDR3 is CASSYGAPSGNTIYF. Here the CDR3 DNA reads TGTGCCAGCAGTTATGGGGCCCCCTCTGGAAACACCATATATTTT.

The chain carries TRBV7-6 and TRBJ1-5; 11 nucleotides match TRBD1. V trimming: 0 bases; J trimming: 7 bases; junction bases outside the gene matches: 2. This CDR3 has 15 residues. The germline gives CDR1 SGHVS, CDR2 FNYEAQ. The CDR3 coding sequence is TGTGCCAGCAGCTTAGCGGGACAGGGGGGCCAGCCCCAGCATTTT. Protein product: CASSLAGQGGQPQHF.